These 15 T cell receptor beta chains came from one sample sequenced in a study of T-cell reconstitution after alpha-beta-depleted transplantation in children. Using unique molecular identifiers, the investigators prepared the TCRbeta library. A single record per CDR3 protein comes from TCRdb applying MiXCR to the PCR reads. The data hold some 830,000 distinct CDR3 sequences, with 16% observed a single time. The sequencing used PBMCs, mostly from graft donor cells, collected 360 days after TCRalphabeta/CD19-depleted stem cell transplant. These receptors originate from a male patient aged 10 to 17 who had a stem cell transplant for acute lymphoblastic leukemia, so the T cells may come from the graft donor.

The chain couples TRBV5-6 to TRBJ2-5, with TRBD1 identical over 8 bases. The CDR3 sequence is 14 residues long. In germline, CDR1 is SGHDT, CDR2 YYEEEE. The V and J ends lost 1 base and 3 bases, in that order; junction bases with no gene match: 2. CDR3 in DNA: TGTGCCAGCAGCTTGCGACAGGGGAAAGAGACCCAGTACTTC. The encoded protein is CASSLRQGKETQYF.

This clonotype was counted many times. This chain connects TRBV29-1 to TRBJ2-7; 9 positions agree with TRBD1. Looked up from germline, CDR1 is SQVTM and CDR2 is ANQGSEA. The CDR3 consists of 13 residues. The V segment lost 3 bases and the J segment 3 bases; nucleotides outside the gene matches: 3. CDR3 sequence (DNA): TGCAGCGTTGAGGGGACAGGGATCTACGAGCAGTACTTC. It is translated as CSVEGTGIYEQYF.

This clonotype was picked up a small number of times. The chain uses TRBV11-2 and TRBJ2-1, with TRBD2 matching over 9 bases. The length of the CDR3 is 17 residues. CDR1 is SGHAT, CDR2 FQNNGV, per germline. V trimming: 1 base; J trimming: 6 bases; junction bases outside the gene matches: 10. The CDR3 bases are TGTGCCAGCAGCTTAGTAGCCTCGGGACTAGCACTCAATGAGCAGTTCTTC. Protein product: CASSLVASGLALNEQFF.

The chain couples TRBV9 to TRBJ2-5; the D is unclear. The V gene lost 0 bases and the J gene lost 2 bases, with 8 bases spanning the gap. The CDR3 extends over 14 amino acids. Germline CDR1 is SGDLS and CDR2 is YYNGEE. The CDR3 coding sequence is TGTGCCAGCAGCGTAGCGGGCGAACAAGAGACCCAGTACTTC. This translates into CASSVAGEQETQYF.

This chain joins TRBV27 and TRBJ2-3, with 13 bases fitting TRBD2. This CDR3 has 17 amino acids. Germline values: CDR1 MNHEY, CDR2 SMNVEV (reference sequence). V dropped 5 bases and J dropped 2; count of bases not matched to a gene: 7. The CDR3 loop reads CASSPGLAGDFTDTQYF. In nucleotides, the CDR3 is TGTGCCAGCAGTCCCGGACTAGCGGGAGATTTCACAGATACGCAGTATTTT.

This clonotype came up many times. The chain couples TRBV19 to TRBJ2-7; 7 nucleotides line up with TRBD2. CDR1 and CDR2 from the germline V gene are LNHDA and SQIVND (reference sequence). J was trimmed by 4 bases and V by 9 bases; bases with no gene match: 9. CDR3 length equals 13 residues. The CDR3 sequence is CASSTGLTYEQYF. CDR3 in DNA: TGTGCCAGCTCCACGGGACTAACTTACGAGCAGTACTTC.

CDR3 in amino acids: CASSFGGGLAGVKEQFF. The DNA of the CDR3 is TGTGCCAGCAGCTTCGGCGGAGGACTAGCGGGAGTGAAGGAGCAGTTCTTC. The chain recombines TRBV7-3 with TRBJ2-1, with 13 positions matching TRBD2. Germline values: CDR1 SGHTA, CDR2 FQGTGA. Germline trimming cut 3 bases from V and 10 bases from J; bases unmatched to any gene: 12. The CDR3 has 17 residues.

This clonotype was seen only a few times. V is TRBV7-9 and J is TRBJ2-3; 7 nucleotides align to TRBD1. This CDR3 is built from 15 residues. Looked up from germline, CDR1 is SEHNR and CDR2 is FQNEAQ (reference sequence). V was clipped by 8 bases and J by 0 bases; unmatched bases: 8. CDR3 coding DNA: TGTGCCAGCGACAGGGATCCTTCTAGCACAGATACGCAGTATTTT. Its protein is CASDRDPSSTDTQYF.

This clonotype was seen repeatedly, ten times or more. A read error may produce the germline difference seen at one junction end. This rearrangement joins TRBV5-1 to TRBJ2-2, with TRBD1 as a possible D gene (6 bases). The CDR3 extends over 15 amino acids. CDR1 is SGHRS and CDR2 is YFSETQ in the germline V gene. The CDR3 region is CASSLTGLNTGELFF. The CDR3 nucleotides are TGTGCCAGCAGTTTAACAGGGTTGAACACCGGGGAGCTGTTTTTT.

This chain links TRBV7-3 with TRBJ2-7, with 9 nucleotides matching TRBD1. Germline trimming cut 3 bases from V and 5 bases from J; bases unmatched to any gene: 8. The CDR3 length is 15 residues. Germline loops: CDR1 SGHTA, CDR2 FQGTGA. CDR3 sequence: CASSFTGQGVHEQYF. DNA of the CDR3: TGTGCCAGCAGCTTTACGGGACAGGGTGTCCACGAGCAGTACTTC.

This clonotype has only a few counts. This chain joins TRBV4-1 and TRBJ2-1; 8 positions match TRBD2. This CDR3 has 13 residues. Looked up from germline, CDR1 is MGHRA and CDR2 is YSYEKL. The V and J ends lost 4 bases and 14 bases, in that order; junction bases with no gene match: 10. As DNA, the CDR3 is TGCGCCAGCAGCCGGGGCCTAGCGGGTGCTAAGTTCTTC. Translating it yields CASSRGLAGAKFF.

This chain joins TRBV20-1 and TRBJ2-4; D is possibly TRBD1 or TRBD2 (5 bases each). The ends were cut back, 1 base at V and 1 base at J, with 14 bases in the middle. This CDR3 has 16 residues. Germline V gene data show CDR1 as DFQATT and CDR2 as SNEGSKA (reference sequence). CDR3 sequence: CSARAGTSGAKNIQYF. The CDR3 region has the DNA TGCAGTGCTAGAGCGGGGACCTCCGGGGCCAAAAACATTCAGTACTTC.

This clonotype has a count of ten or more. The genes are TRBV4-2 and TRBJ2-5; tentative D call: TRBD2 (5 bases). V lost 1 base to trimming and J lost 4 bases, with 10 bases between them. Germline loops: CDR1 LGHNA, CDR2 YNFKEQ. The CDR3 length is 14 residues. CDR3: CASSQVPSTETQYF. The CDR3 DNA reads TGTGCCAGCAGCCAAGTCCCTAGCACAGAGACCCAGTACTTC.

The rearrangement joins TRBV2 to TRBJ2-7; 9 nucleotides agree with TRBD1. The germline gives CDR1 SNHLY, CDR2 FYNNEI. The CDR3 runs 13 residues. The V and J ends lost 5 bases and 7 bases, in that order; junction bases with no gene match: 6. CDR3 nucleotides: TGTGCCAGCAGTTTCGGACAGGGGAGAGAGCAGTACTTC. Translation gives CASSFGQGREQYF. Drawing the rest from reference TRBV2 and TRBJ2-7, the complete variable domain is EPEVTQTPSHQVTQMGQEVILRCVPISNHLYFYWYRQILGQKVEFLVSFYNNEISEKSEIFDDQFSVERPDGSNFTLKIRSTKLEDSAMYFCASSFGQGREQYFGPGTRLTVT.

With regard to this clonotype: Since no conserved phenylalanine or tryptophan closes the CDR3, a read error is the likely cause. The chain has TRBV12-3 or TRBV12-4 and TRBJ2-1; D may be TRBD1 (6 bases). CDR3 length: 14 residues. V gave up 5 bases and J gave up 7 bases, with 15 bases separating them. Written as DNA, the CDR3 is TGTGCCAGCAGTCAAAGACAGGTAACAAATGAGCAGTTCTCC. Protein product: CASSQRQVTNEQFS.